The T cell receptor (beta chain) described here comes from a study of tumor and adjacent non-tumor tissue in lung cancer. The CDR3 runs to 13 residues. CDR1 DFQATT and CDR2 SNEGSKA come from the germline V gene (reference sequence). V was trimmed by 0 bases and J by 4 bases, leaving 10 bases between them. The library came from three nested PCR rounds adapted from ARM-PCR protocols. TCRdb used MiXCR to reprocess the multiplex PCR reads, holding one entry per CDR3 protein. The profile shows under 150,000 distinct CDR3 sequences, around two thirds of them singletons. This sample's RNA came from whole unsorted tissue.

Sequences were obtained from lung tumor tissue. The sequence came from a man in his 60s with small cell lung cancer. V usage is TRBV20-1 and J usage is TRBJ2-7; a possible D gene is TRBD1 (5 bases). The CDR3 loop is CSARDPGFYEQYF. The CDR3 DNA reads as TGCAGTGCTAGAGATCCAGGGTTTTACGAGCAGTACTTC.